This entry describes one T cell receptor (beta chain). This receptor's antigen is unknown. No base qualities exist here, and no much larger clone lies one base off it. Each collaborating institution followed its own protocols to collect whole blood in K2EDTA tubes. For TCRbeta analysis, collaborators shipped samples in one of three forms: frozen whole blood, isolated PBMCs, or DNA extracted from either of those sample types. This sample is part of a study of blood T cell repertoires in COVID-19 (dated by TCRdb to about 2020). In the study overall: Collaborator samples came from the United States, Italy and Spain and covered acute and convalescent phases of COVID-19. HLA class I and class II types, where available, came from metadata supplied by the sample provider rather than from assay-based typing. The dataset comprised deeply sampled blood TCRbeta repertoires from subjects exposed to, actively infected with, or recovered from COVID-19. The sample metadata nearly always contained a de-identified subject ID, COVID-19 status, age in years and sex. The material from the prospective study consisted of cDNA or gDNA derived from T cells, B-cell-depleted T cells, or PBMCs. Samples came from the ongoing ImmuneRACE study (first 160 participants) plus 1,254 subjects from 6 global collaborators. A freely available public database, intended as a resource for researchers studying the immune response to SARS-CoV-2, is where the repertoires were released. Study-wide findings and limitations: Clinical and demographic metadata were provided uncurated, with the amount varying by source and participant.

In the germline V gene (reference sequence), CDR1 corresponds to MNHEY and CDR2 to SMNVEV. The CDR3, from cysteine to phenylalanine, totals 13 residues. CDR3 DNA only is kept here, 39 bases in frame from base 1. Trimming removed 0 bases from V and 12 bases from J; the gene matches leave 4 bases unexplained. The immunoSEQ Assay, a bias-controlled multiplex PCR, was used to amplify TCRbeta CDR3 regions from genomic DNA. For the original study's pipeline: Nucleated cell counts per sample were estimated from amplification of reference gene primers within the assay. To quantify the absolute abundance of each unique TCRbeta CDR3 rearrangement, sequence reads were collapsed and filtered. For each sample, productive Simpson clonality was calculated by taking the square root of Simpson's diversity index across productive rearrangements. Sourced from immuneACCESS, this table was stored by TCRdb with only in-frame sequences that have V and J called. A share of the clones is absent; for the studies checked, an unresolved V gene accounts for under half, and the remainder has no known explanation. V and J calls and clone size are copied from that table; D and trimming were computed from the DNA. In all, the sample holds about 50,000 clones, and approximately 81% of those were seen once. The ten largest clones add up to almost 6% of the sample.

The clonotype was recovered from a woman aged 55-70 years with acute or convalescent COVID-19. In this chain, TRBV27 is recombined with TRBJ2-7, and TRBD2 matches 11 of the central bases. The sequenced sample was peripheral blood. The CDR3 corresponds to CASSLSLAGEVYF. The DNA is TGTGCCAGCAGTTTATCACTAGCGGGAGAGGTGTACTTC.